This T cell receptor (beta chain) originates from a study of OX40 agonist ivuxolimab in advanced cancers. About the research overall: Those enrolled were roughly 80% male, with a mean age of about 66 years and ages from about 20 to 85. Findings and caveats of the study: Antigen targets of the expanded peripheral T cells went undetermined.

This clone was seen a single time. Antigen: not known. The data were produced by immunoSEQ multiplex PCR, yet TCRdb's version contains in-frame clones alone and is incomplete. The sample lists tens of thousands of clones, 80% to 90% seen once, with approximately 0.92% in the top ten. J lost 4 bases, V lost 5 bases, and 12 bases had no gene match. This CDR3 spans 16 amino acids. Germline loops: CDR1 SGHTA, CDR2 FQGTGA. This chain uses TRBV7-3 with TRBJ2-3, with 7 bases lining up with TRBD1. This clonotype originated in an adult with an advanced solid tumor such as melanoma, head and neck, liver or kidney cancer. The sample here was CD4+ or CD8+ T cells sorted from blood, taken in a trial of the OX40 agonist ivuxolimab. CDR3 loop: CASSPAGRGLSDTQYF. CDR3 coding DNA: TGTGCCAGCAGCCCAGCCGGCAGGGGGTTGTCAGATACGCAGTATTTT.